Following are 30 T cell receptor beta chains from one sample sequenced in a study of T-cell memory formation after mild COVID-19. TCRdb analysed the 5' RACE reads with MiXCR anew, one entry per CDR3 protein. Of 250,000 to 300,000 distinct CDR3 sequences listed, around 15% are singletons. The sequenced material came from PBMCs or a T cell subset sorted from them (not recorded which). Receptors were obtained from a man aged 18 to 30 who had mild COVID-19 (a few samples of this study predate the infection). Cell type and time point are not known.

This chain joins TRBV7-8 and TRBJ2-4, with D maybe TRBD2 (6 bases). The CDR3 is made up of 14 amino acids. From germline, CDR1 is SGHVS and CDR2 FQNEAQ. V was shortened by 2 bases and J by 6 bases, with 11 bases between the two germline ends. The CDR3 loop is CASSLWRDGNIQYF. In nucleotides, the CDR3 is TGTGCCAGCAGCTTATGGCGGGACGGAAACATTCAGTACTTC.

Only a few counts were recorded for this clonotype. V and J are TRBV4-1 and TRBJ2-7, with D unresolved. The germline gives CDR1 MGHRA, CDR2 YSYEKL. This CDR3 spans 14 amino acids. Trimming took 3 bases from V and 0 from J, leaving 9 bases between them. For the CDR3, the DNA is TGCGCCAGCAGCCAGGCAGCTCTCTCCTACGAGCAGTACTTC. It translates to CASSQAALSYEQYF.

The chain recombines TRBV5-1 with TRBJ1-4; TRBD1 agrees at 8 bases. V shed 4 bases, J shed 8 bases, and the junction held 4 bases outside the gene matches. The CDR3 is made up of 13 amino acids. Germline CDR1 reads SGHRS; CDR2 reads YFSETQ. CDR3 in DNA: TGCGCCAGCAGCATGACAGGGGTCGAAAAACTGTTTTTT. It is translated as CASSMTGVEKLFF.

The rearrangement uses TRBV4-2 and TRBJ2-2, with D unresolved. The CDR3 loop spans 15 amino acids. Trimming left V 1 base short and J 4 bases short, with 10 bases between. Germline V gene data show CDR1 as LGHNA and CDR2 as YNFKEQ. CDR3 DNA sequence: TGTGCCAGCAGCCAAGTGGGTTCCCGCACCGGGGAGCTGTTTTTT. Its translation is CASSQVGSRTGELFF.

This chain links TRBV5-1 with TRBJ1-4; D might be TRBD1 (5 bases). The V and J ends lost 5 bases and 2 bases respectively, with 10 bases between them. CDR3 size: 14 residues. Per the germline V gene, CDR1 is SGHRS and CDR2 is YFSETQ. The CDR3 DNA follows: TGCGCCAGCAGTCGGGGGACTACTAATGAAAAACTGTTTTTT. Translation: CASSRGTTNEKLFF. The full variable domain, completed using reference TRBV5-1 and TRBJ1-4, is KAGVTQTPRYLIKTRGQQVTLSCSPISGHRSVSWYQQTPGQGLQFLFEYFSETQRNKGNFPGRFSGRQFSNSRSEMNVSTLELGDSALYLCASSRGTTNEKLFFGSGTQLSVL.

This clonotype appeared a few times. The rearrangement links TRBV20-1 to TRBJ2-3; possible D gene TRBD2, 6 bases. The germline V and J ends were trimmed by 3 bases and 1 base, with 17 bases remaining between them. Germline V CDR1 and CDR2: DFQATT, SNEGSKA (reference sequence). The CDR3 has 16 residues. CDR3 nucleotides: TGCAGTGCTAGCCCTCTGAGGCGGGGCGGCACAGATACGCAGTATTTT. It is translated as CSASPLRRGGTDTQYF.

This clonotype came up a few times. The chain combines TRBV5-5 with TRBJ1-1, with D hard to call. The CDR3 covers 15 residues. With 4 bases removed from V and 0 bases from J, the gap between germline ends came to 13 bases. Germline V CDR1 and CDR2: SGHKS, YYEKEE (reference sequence). DNA for the CDR3: TGTGCCAGCAGCCGGCCCGGATTCATGAACACTGAAGCTTTCTTT. This encodes CASSRPGFMNTEAFF. The whole variable domain, remainder taken from reference TRBV5-5 and TRBJ1-1, is DAGVTQSPTHLIKTRGQQVTLRCSPISGHKSVSWYQQVLGQGPQFIFQYYEKEERGRGNFPDRFSARQFPNYSSELNVNALLLGDSALYLCASSRPGFMNTEAFFGQGTRLTVV.

The chain joins TRBV29-1 to TRBJ1-2, with D possibly matching TRBD1 (5 bases). Trimming took 4 bases from V and 5 from J, leaving 17 bases between them. The CDR3 spans 14 residues. Germline CDR1 is SQVTM and CDR2 is ANQGSEA. This chain's CDR3 is CSVGPRDRFYGYTF. CDR3 nucleotides: TGCAGCGTTGGACCGCGCGACAGATTTTATGGCTACACCTTC.

This clonotype was counted ten times or more. V is TRBV15 and J is TRBJ1-5, with D perhaps matching TRBD1 (5 bases). The germline V and J ends were trimmed by 0 bases and 4 bases, with 10 bases remaining between them. Per germline, CDR1 LNHNV and CDR2 YYDKDF (reference sequence). The length of the CDR3 is 15 residues. The CDR3 sequence: CATSREEGWNQPQHF. The CDR3 DNA reads as TGTGCCACCAGCAGAGAAGAGGGGTGGAATCAGCCCCAGCATTTT.

This chain uses TRBV5-6 with TRBJ2-7, with D tentatively TRBD1 (5 bases). V was shortened by 1 base and J by 0 bases, with 14 bases between the two germline ends. The length of the CDR3 is 16 residues. Per the germline V gene, CDR1 is SGHDT and CDR2 is YYEEEE. CDR3 loop: CASSLFQTASSYEQYV. The CDR3 region has the DNA TGTGCCAGCAGCTTGTTCCAGACAGCGAGCTCCTACGAGCAGTACGTC.

This clonotype was detected only a few times. CDR3 sequence reads: CASSSTGAASVETQYF. The CDR3 coding sequence is TGTGCCAGCAGTTCGACAGGGGCGGCTAGTGTGGAGACCCAGTACTTC. The chain links TRBV6-5 to TRBJ2-5; 8 bases are shared with TRBD1. CDR3 length: 16 residues. V dropped 4 bases and J dropped 5; count of bases not matched to a gene: 12. Germline V gene sequence: CDR1 MNHEY, CDR2 SVGAGI.

V gene TRBV9 combines with J gene TRBJ2-5; D call uncertain. Looked up from germline, CDR1 is SGDLS and CDR2 is YYNGEE. CDR3 length: 13 amino acids. Trimming took 4 bases from V and 0 from J, leaving 7 bases between them. CDR3 sequence (DNA): TGTGCCAGCAGCTTACTGGACCAAGAGACCCAGTACTTC. Its protein is CASSLLDQETQYF.

The genes are TRBV18 and TRBJ2-7, with D maybe TRBD1 (5 bases). The CDR3 is 16 residues long. V lost 5 bases and J 3 bases, leaving 20 bases between the germline ends. Germline loops: CDR1 KGHSH, CDR2 LQKENI. The CDR3 sequence: CASSSRQLDISYEQYF. CDR3 bases: TGTGCCAGCTCATCCCGGCAGTTGGACATTAGCTACGAGCAGTACTTC. The whole variable domain, remainder taken from reference TRBV18 and TRBJ2-7, is NAGVMQNPRHLVRRRGQEARLRCSPMKGHSHVYWYRQLPEEGLKFMVYLQKENIIDESGMPKERFSAEFPKEGPSILRIQQVVRGDSAAYFCASSSRQLDISYEQYFGPGTRLTVT.

This clonotype has more than one count but fewer than ten. This chain links TRBV7-2 with TRBJ2-3; 9 positions match TRBD2. The CDR3 contains 17 residues. The junction had 10 bases not matched to a gene; V was cut back by 2 bases and J by 4 bases. Germline V gene sequence: CDR1 SGHTA, CDR2 FQGNSA. The CDR3: CASSLRASGNGADTQYF. The CDR3 DNA reads TGTGCCAGCAGCTTACGGGCTAGCGGGAACGGAGCAGATACGCAGTATTTT.

This sequence joins TRBV7-8 and TRBJ1-2; TRBD1 is a possible D gene (5 bases). The CDR3 runs to 13 residues. The germline V and J ends were trimmed by 2 bases and 7 bases, with 11 bases remaining between them. Germline V CDR1 and CDR2: SGHVS, FQNEAQ. CDR3 region: CASSLSRDGGYTF. CDR3 in DNA: TGTGCCAGCAGCTTAAGCAGGGATGGTGGCTACACCTTC.

The chain combines TRBV6-5 with TRBJ2-5; D remains ambiguous. Trimming removed 8 bases at V and 5 bases at J, with 15 bases between. This CDR3 comprises 13 residues. In germline, CDR1 is MNHEY, CDR2 SVGAGI. CDR3 nucleotides: TGTGCCAGCTGTCCTAATCCTCTCGAGACCCAGTACTTC. It yields the protein CASCPNPLETQYF.

This clonotype was counted between two and nine times. This chain uses TRBV6-5 with TRBJ2-3; no clear D. The CDR3 sequence is 15 residues long. Between the trimmed V and J ends, which lost 4 bases and 5 bases, there was a span of 16 bases. Germline assignment: CDR1 MNHEY and CDR2 SVGAGI. Here the CDR3 reads CASSSYSRTRDTQYF. Written as DNA, the CDR3 is TGTGCCAGCAGTTCCTACTCGCGGACGAGAGATACGCAGTATTTT.

The table lists this clonotype with a few counts. The chain couples TRBV4-1 to TRBJ1-2; D gene uncertain. V lost 1 base and J 2 bases, leaving 11 bases between the germline ends. CDR1 and CDR2 (germline): MGHRA, YSYEKL. This CDR3 has 15 residues. The CDR3 coding sequence is TGCGCCAGCAGCCAAGTGGTGACGGTAAACTATGGCTACACCTTC. Protein: CASSQVVTVNYGYTF.

This clonotype was seen more than once but under ten times. This chain connects TRBV5-1 to TRBJ1-1; possible D gene TRBD1, 6 bases. The V end lost 6 bases, the J end lost 7 bases, and 22 bases lay between the germline ends. Per germline, CDR1 SGHRS and CDR2 YFSETQ. This CDR3 comprises 15 residues. CDR3 bases: TGCGCCAGCATCAGTAACTACGGGACACCCTTTGAAGCTTTCTTT. Protein sequence: CASISNYGTPFEAFF.

In its sample, this clonotype was seen a few times. This chain links TRBV7-2 with TRBJ1-3; unclear D gene. This CDR3 has 16 residues. Trimming took off 3 bases at V and 0 bases at J, with 12 bases between the two ends. The V gene's germline CDR1 is SGHTA and CDR2 FQGNSA. In DNA form, the CDR3 reads TGTGCCAGCAGCTTGTCGACCGGAGACTCTGGAAACACCATATATTTT. Translating gives CASSLSTGDSGNTIYF.

Only a few counts were recorded for this clonotype. V and J are TRBV29-1 and TRBJ2-1; 7 bases map to TRBD2. V lost 7 bases and J lost 3; bases outside the gene matches: 9. Germline V gene lookup returns CDR1 SQVTM and CDR2 ANQGSEA. The CDR3 extends over 14 amino acids. The CDR3: CSACGGPLYNEQFF. The CDR3 nucleotides read TGCAGCGCTTGCGGGGGACCCCTCTACAATGAGCAGTTCTTC.

A few counts support this clonotype. The CDR3 DNA is TGTGCCTGGGGGATACAGAGCTCCTACGAGCAGTACGTC. Protein product: CAWGIQSSYEQYV. The chain joins TRBV2 to TRBJ2-7; the D gene could be TRBD1 or TRBD2 (5 bases each). This CDR3 has 13 amino acids. The V gene lost 11 bases and the J gene lost 0 bases, with 14 bases spanning the gap. From germline, CDR1 is SNHLY and CDR2 FYNNEI.

The J gene is TRBJ2-3, the V gene TRBV5-4; 10 bases line up with TRBD2. Trimming took 0 bases from V and 7 from J; bases not matched to a gene: 5. CDR3 length: 15 amino acids. CDR1 is SGHNT, CDR2 YYREEE, per germline (reference sequence). The CDR3 DNA is TGTGCCAGCAGCTTGGTAGCGGGGGGTGAGAATACGCAGTATTTT. This encodes CASSLVAGGENTQYF.

This clonotype was seen a handful of times. V gene TRBV4-3 combines with J gene TRBJ1-1, with D unclear. Trimming pared 2 bases from V and 1 base from J, leaving 14 bases between. The CDR3 has 16 residues. CDR1 is LGHNA and CDR2 is YSLEER in the germline V gene. The CDR3, as DNA: TGCGCCAGCAGCCAATTAATGGTGTTTTCGAACACTGAAGCTTTCTTT. Translated, it gives CASSQLMVFSNTEAFF.

This clonotype was counted only a few times. The chain joins TRBV30 to TRBJ1-1, with TRBD1 as a possible D gene (5 bases). The germline V gene has CDR1 GTSNPN and CDR2 SVGIG (reference sequence). This CDR3 contains 14 residues. Trimming pared 4 bases from V and 0 bases from J, leaving 12 bases between. The CDR3 loop reads CAWTPDRLNTEAFF. As DNA, the CDR3 is TGTGCCTGGACCCCCGACAGACTGAACACTGAAGCTTTCTTT.

This clonotype was seen a handful of times. The V gene is TRBV6-6, the J gene TRBJ2-7; 8 bases agree with TRBD1. Germline V gives CDR1 MNHNY, CDR2 SVGAGI (reference sequence). Germline trimming cut 2 bases from V and 0 bases from J; bases unmatched to any gene: 6. There are 16 residues in the CDR3. The CDR3 DNA reads TGTGCCAGCAGTTACGGCGGGACAGGCAGCTCCTACGAGCAGTACGTC. Its protein product is CASSYGGTGSSYEQYV.

This clonotype was seen a few times. This rearrangement joins TRBV7-2 to TRBJ2-7, with 11 bases fitting TRBD2. There are 16 residues in the CDR3. V gave up 4 bases and J gave up 3 bases; unmatched junction bases: 8. Looked up from germline, CDR1 is SGHTA and CDR2 is FQGNSA. The CDR3 is CASSCPTSGENYEQYV. CDR3 bases: TGTGCCAGCAGCTGCCCGACTAGCGGGGAGAACTACGAGCAGTACGTC.

This clonotype was picked up a small number of times. The chain uses TRBV4-2 and TRBJ2-2; weak D call: TRBD2 (5 bases). This CDR3 has 12 amino acids. Per germline, CDR1 LGHNA and CDR2 YNFKEQ. With 8 bases removed from V and 5 bases from J, the gap between germline ends came to 9 bases. Here the CDR3 reads CASVGETGELFF. CDR3 DNA sequence: TGTGCCAGCGTGGGAGAGACCGGGGAGCTGTTTTTT.

The chain uses TRBV7-2 and TRBJ2-1; a weak D match, TRBD1 (6 bases). CDR1 SGHTA and CDR2 FQGNSA come from the germline V gene. Trimming took off 5 bases at V and 8 bases at J, with 13 bases between the two ends. The CDR3 extends over 13 amino acids. The CDR3 nucleotides are TGTGCCAGCAGCCCCTACCCAGGGGATGAGCAGTTCTTC. Translating it yields CASSPYPGDEQFF.

This clonotype was found many times. This chain uses TRBV7-3 with TRBJ1-1, with D unclear. The CDR3 spans 13 residues. V lost 2 bases and J 2 bases, leaving 6 bases between the germline ends. CDR1 SGHTA and CDR2 FQGTGA come from the germline V gene. In DNA, the CDR3 is TGTGCCAGCAGCTTAGCCCATAACACTGAAGCTTTCTTT. It yields the protein CASSLAHNTEAFF.